These T cell receptor beta chains were read from a single sample in a study of blood T cell repertoires in COVID-19. Libraries were prepared by immunoSEQ multiplex PCR; TCRdb keeps only in-frame clonotypes and omits some of them. The data contain 62,000 or so clones, 80% to 90% of them singletons. Sequencing was done on a sample of peripheral blood. Receptors originate from a woman aged 60-70 years with acute or convalescent COVID-19. CDR3s include the opening cysteine and the closing phenylalanine or tryptophan. Each record gives: J gene, clone size, D gene, V gene, CDR3 DNA, CDR3 protein. D genes are given only for firm matches. The size of a clone is reported for some rows only, either as once, few or many, or as a class for expanded clones.

j_gene: TRBJ1-2; abundance: -; d_gene: -; v_gene: TRBV5-1; CDR3nt: TGCGCCAGCAGCTTGGGGGCCGGGACAACTAGGTATGGCTACACCTTC; CDR3aa: CASSLGAGTTRYGYTF
j_gene: TRBJ2-1; abundance: -; d_gene: TRBD2; v_gene: TRBV7-3; CDR3nt: TGTGCCAGCAGCTTAAGCGGGGGCAATGAGCAGTTCTTC; CDR3aa: CASSLSGGNEQFF
j_gene: TRBJ1-6; abundance: few; d_gene: TRBD1; v_gene: TRBV27; CDR3nt: TGTGCCAGCAGTCCCGGACAGGGATCTAATTCACCCCTCCACTTT; CDR3aa: CASSPGQGSNSPLHF
j_gene: TRBJ2-5; abundance: -; d_gene: -; v_gene: TRBV15; CDR3nt: TGTGCCACCAGCGGAATATCCACAGGGAGAGAGACCCAGTACTTC; CDR3aa: CATSGISTGRETQYF
j_gene: TRBJ1-1; abundance: -; d_gene: TRBD1; v_gene: TRBV29-1; CDR3nt: TGCAGCGTTAGGACAGGCGAACGGTCCGGCACTGAAGCTTTCTTT; CDR3aa: CSVRTGERSGTEAFF
j_gene: TRBJ2-5; abundance: -; d_gene: -; v_gene: TRBV2; CDR3nt: TGTGCCAGCAGCCTGGGAGCCAACAACCAAGAGACCCAGTACTTC; CDR3aa: CASSLGANNQETQYF
j_gene: TRBJ1-1; abundance: -; d_gene: TRBD1; v_gene: TRBV20-1; CDR3nt: TGCAGTGCTAGCACCAGGGGGCAAGCTTTCTTT; CDR3aa: CSASTRGQAFF
j_gene: TRBJ1-2; abundance: -; d_gene: -; v_gene: TRBV2; CDR3nt: TGTGCCAGCATCGAAGGGGTAGGCTATGGCTACACCTTC; CDR3aa: CASIEGVGYGYTF
j_gene: TRBJ1-3; abundance: -; d_gene: -; v_gene: TRBV6-5; CDR3nt: TGTGCCAGCAGTTACTCGCCACTTGACTCTGGAAACACCATATATTTT; CDR3aa: CASSYSPLDSGNTIYF
j_gene: TRBJ1-3; abundance: -; d_gene: TRBD1; v_gene: TRBV5-1; CDR3nt: TGCGCCAGCAGCCCCCGGACAGGGGAAGGAAACACCATATATTTT; CDR3aa: CASSPRTGEGNTIYF
j_gene: TRBJ2-1; abundance: -; d_gene: TRBD2; v_gene: TRBV27; CDR3nt: TGTGCCAGCAGTTTAGCGATTAGCGGGGGAAAGTCCAATGAGCAGTTCTTC; CDR3aa: CASSLAISGGKSNEQFF
j_gene: TRBJ1-2; abundance: once; d_gene: TRBD1; v_gene: TRBV5-6; CDR3nt: TGTGCCAGCAGCTTGATTCGCACGGGGACAGGACATGGCTACACCTTC; CDR3aa: CASSLIRTGTGHGYTF
j_gene: TRBJ1-6; abundance: -; d_gene: TRBD1; v_gene: TRBV2; CDR3nt: TGTGCCAGCAGGAGAGGACAGGGGGGATCACCCCTCCACTTT; CDR3aa: CASRRGQGGSPLHF
j_gene: TRBJ1-5; abundance: -; d_gene: -; v_gene: TRBV7-2; CDR3nt: TGTGCCAGCAGCTTAGAGGGGCGTGCGGGCAATCAGCCCCAGCATTTT; CDR3aa: CASSLEGRAGNQPQHF
j_gene: TRBJ2-5; abundance: -; d_gene: -; v_gene: TRBV12-3/TRBV12-4; CDR3nt: TGTGCCAGCAGTGAGGGAGGAGAGACCCAGTACTTC; CDR3aa: CASSEGGETQYF
j_gene: TRBJ2-2; abundance: -; d_gene: TRBD2; v_gene: TRBV29-1; CDR3nt: TGCAGCGTTATAGCGGGCACGAACACCGGGGAGCTGTTTTTT; CDR3aa: CSVIAGTNTGELFF
j_gene: TRBJ1-5; abundance: once; d_gene: TRBD1; v_gene: TRBV19; CDR3nt: TGTGCCACACGGGGGGCAGGGGGCGCGGGGTTCAGCAATCAGCCCCAGCATTTT; CDR3aa: CATRGAGGAGFSNQPQHF
j_gene: TRBJ1-1; abundance: -; d_gene: -; v_gene: TRBV6-5; CDR3nt: TGTGCCAGCAGTTACTCGATGGTGGGGCGGGCTTTCTTT; CDR3aa: CASSYSMVGRAFF
j_gene: TRBJ1-5; abundance: -; d_gene: -; v_gene: TRBV5-6; CDR3nt: TGTGCCAGCAGCCGCGGGAGCCTGAGGAGGCAGCCCCAGCATTTT; CDR3aa: CASSRGSLRRQPQHF
j_gene: TRBJ1-2; abundance: -; d_gene: -; v_gene: TRBV4-1; CDR3nt: TGCGCCAGCAGCCTCGACTACAGTCCAAACTATGGCTACACCTTC; CDR3aa: CASSLDYSPNYGYTF
j_gene: TRBJ2-1; abundance: -; d_gene: -; v_gene: TRBV15; CDR3nt: TGTGCCACCAGCAGCGAAATGGCAGGGGGGTTGAATGAGCAGTTCTTC; CDR3aa: CATSSEMAGGLNEQFF
j_gene: TRBJ2-7; abundance: once; d_gene: TRBD2; v_gene: TRBV4-1; CDR3nt: TGCGCCAGCAGCCATTTTAGCGGGAGGCACTCCTACGAGCAGTACTTC; CDR3aa: CASSHFSGRHSYEQYF
j_gene: TRBJ1-3; abundance: -; d_gene: -; v_gene: TRBV5-1; CDR3nt: TGCGCCAGCAGCCCCGGGACAATCCCTGGAAACACCATATATTTT; CDR3aa: CASSPGTIPGNTIYF
j_gene: TRBJ2-1; abundance: -; d_gene: TRBD2; v_gene: TRBV30; CDR3nt: TGTGCCTGGACCCCGGGACTAGTCAATGAGCAGTTCTTC; CDR3aa: CAWTPGLVNEQFF
j_gene: TRBJ1-6; abundance: few; d_gene: -; v_gene: TRBV6-6; CDR3nt: TGTGCCGGTAGCTCCTATAATTCACCCCTCCACTTT; CDR3aa: CAGSSYNSPLHF
j_gene: TRBJ2-1; abundance: -; d_gene: TRBD2; v_gene: TRBV30; CDR3nt: TGTGCCTGGACCGGGGGGGGCAATGAGCAGTTCTTC; CDR3aa: CAWTGGGNEQFF
j_gene: TRBJ2-3; abundance: -; d_gene: -; v_gene: TRBV4-2; CDR3nt: TGTGCCAGCAGCCCCCATATGGGGGGGCCAAAGGATACGCAGTATTTT; CDR3aa: CASSPHMGGPKDTQYF
j_gene: TRBJ1-5; abundance: -; d_gene: -; v_gene: TRBV27; CDR3nt: TGTGCCAGCAGTTTATCCGAGGGTAGCCAGCCCCAGCATTTT; CDR3aa: CASSLSEGSQPQHF
j_gene: TRBJ1-3; abundance: once; d_gene: -; v_gene: TRBV5-4; CDR3nt: TGTGCCAGCAGCTTGGACAGGGCTGGAAACACCATATATTTT; CDR3aa: CASSLDRAGNTIYF
j_gene: TRBJ2-2; abundance: -; d_gene: -; v_gene: TRBV6-2/TRBV6-3; CDR3nt: TGTGCCAGCAGTTACGGCGGTTACACCGGGGAGCTGTTTTTT; CDR3aa: CASSYGGYTGELFF
j_gene: TRBJ2-7; abundance: once; d_gene: TRBD2; v_gene: TRBV4-2; CDR3nt: TGTGCCAGCAGCCGCGAACTAGCGGCCGAGCAGTACTTC; CDR3aa: CASSRELAAEQYF
j_gene: TRBJ2-7; abundance: once; d_gene: TRBD1; v_gene: TRBV7-8; CDR3nt: TGTGCCAGCAGCCGGAGGACAGGGGAGCACGAGCAGTACTTC; CDR3aa: CASSRRTGEHEQYF
j_gene: TRBJ2-3; abundance: once; d_gene: TRBD1; v_gene: TRBV29-1; CDR3nt: TGCAGCGTTGAAGGGGACAGGGGTGGAATTGCAGATACGCAGTATTTT; CDR3aa: CSVEGDRGGIADTQYF
j_gene: TRBJ1-1; abundance: few; d_gene: TRBD1; v_gene: TRBV28; CDR3nt: TGTGCCAGCAGTTTATCAGGGGGGATGGCTGAAGCTTTCTTT; CDR3aa: CASSLSGGMAEAFF
j_gene: TRBJ1-1; abundance: -; d_gene: -; v_gene: TRBV6-5; CDR3nt: TGTGCCAGCAGTTTGGAGGGAATCGGGCACACTGAAGCTTTCTTT; CDR3aa: CASSLEGIGHTEAFF
j_gene: TRBJ2-7; abundance: once; d_gene: -; v_gene: TRBV5-6; CDR3nt: TGTGCCAGCAGCTTGACCTACTCCTACGAGCAGTACTTC; CDR3aa: CASSLTYSYEQYF
j_gene: TRBJ2-3; abundance: -; d_gene: TRBD2; v_gene: TRBV7-2; CDR3nt: TGTGCCAGCAGCTTACGCGGGACTAGGACAGATACGCAGTATTTT; CDR3aa: CASSLRGTRTDTQYF
j_gene: TRBJ2-5; abundance: -; d_gene: TRBD1; v_gene: TRBV4-2; CDR3nt: TGTGCCAGCAGCCAAGATCAAGCGGCCAGGGGGGAGACCCAGTACTTC; CDR3aa: CASSQDQAARGETQYF
j_gene: TRBJ2-1; abundance: -; d_gene: -; v_gene: TRBV5-5; CDR3nt: TGTGCCAGCAGCCGACTAGTAAATGAGCAGTTCTTC; CDR3aa: CASSRLVNEQFF
j_gene: TRBJ2-7; abundance: -; d_gene: TRBD1; v_gene: TRBV29-1; CDR3nt: TGCAGCGTCATACCCGGGACAGGGGGGAGGAACGAGCAGTACTTC; CDR3aa: CSVIPGTGGRNEQYF
j_gene: TRBJ2-7; abundance: -; d_gene: TRBD2; v_gene: TRBV28; CDR3nt: TGTGCCAGCAGTTCCAATACCCCCCGACTAGCAGGCGGCTACGAGCAGTACTTC; CDR3aa: CASSSNTPRLAGGYEQYF
j_gene: TRBJ1-6; abundance: -; d_gene: TRBD1; v_gene: TRBV28; CDR3nt: TGTGCCAGCAGTTTAACCCGGGGACAGGGCTTTAATTCACCCCTCCACTTT; CDR3aa: CASSLTRGQGFNSPLHF
j_gene: TRBJ2-1; abundance: once; d_gene: -; v_gene: TRBV3-1/TRBV3-2; CDR3nt: TGTGCCAGCAGCCTCACGCCCGGTCCACTTGAGCAGTTCTTC; CDR3aa: CASSLTPGPLEQFF
j_gene: TRBJ1-1; abundance: -; d_gene: -; v_gene: TRBV5-4; CDR3nt: TGTGCCAGCAGCTTGGAAGGCGGTAACACTGAAGCTTTCTTT; CDR3aa: CASSLEGGNTEAFF
j_gene: TRBJ1-1; abundance: -; d_gene: -; v_gene: TRBV12-3/TRBV12-4; CDR3nt: TGTGCCAGCAGTGCCGCGGGGGGGACTGAAGCTTTCTTT; CDR3aa: CASSAAGGTEAFF
j_gene: TRBJ2-7; abundance: -; d_gene: -; v_gene: TRBV7-6; CDR3nt: TGTGCCAGCAGCCCCGGACAGAATTCCTACGAGCAGTACTTC; CDR3aa: CASSPGQNSYEQYF
j_gene: TRBJ2-7; abundance: -; d_gene: -; v_gene: TRBV15; CDR3nt: TGTGCCACCAGCCCTTCCAGTTCCTACGAGCAGTACTTC; CDR3aa: CATSPSSSYEQYF
j_gene: TRBJ1-1; abundance: -; d_gene: -; v_gene: TRBV18; CDR3nt: TGTGCCAGCTCATCGGAGAGGACAGACACTGAAGCTTTCTTT; CDR3aa: CASSSERTDTEAFF
j_gene: TRBJ1-2; abundance: -; d_gene: TRBD1; v_gene: TRBV27; CDR3nt: TGTGCCAGCAGTTGGATGGGGGTACAGGGGCTCGATGGCTACACCTTC; CDR3aa: CASSWMGVQGLDGYTF
j_gene: TRBJ2-7; abundance: -; d_gene: -; v_gene: TRBV30; CDR3nt: TGTGCCTGGAGCGGGGACACCCAGCAGTACTTC; CDR3aa: CAWSGDTQQYF
j_gene: TRBJ2-5; abundance: -; d_gene: TRBD2; v_gene: TRBV7-2; CDR3nt: TGTGCCAGCAGCCTACAACTAGCGGGAGAAGAGACCCAGTACTTC; CDR3aa: CASSLQLAGEETQYF
j_gene: TRBJ1-5; abundance: -; d_gene: -; v_gene: TRBV19; CDR3nt: TGTGCCAGTAGTGGGGGAGGTAGCAATCAGCCCCAGCATTTT; CDR3aa: CASSGGGSNQPQHF
j_gene: TRBJ1-1; abundance: -; d_gene: -; v_gene: TRBV19; CDR3nt: TGTGCCAGTAATCGTCGCTGGGCAGGTGGGGCCACCGTCGCTGAAGCTTTCTTT; CDR3aa: CASNRRWAGGATVAEAFF
j_gene: TRBJ2-1; abundance: -; d_gene: TRBD2; v_gene: TRBV7-9; CDR3nt: TGTGCCAGCAGCCCCGTTTTTCGGGAGGGGAATGAGCAGTTCTTC; CDR3aa: CASSPVFREGNEQFF
j_gene: TRBJ1-4; abundance: -; d_gene: -; v_gene: TRBV3-1/TRBV3-2; CDR3nt: TGTGCCAGCAGCCAAGATCTGGGAGGGACTTTTCCTTCTAATGAAAAACTGTTTTTT; CDR3aa: CASSQDLGGTFPSNEKLFF
j_gene: TRBJ2-5; abundance: -; d_gene: -; v_gene: TRBV29-1; CDR3nt: TGCAGCGTTGAAGAGTTGCCCCCCGGGATGAAGACCCAGTACTTC; CDR3aa: CSVEELPPGMKTQYF
j_gene: TRBJ1-5; abundance: -; d_gene: -; v_gene: TRBV5-5; CDR3nt: TGTGCCAGCAGCACGGGGGAGTTGGACAATCAGCCCCAGCATTTT; CDR3aa: CASSTGELDNQPQHF
j_gene: TRBJ1-1; abundance: -; d_gene: -; v_gene: TRBV3-1/TRBV3-2; CDR3nt: TGTGCCAGCAGCCCAAGACAGATGCACACTGAAGCTTTCTTT; CDR3aa: CASSPRQMHTEAFF
j_gene: TRBJ1-1; abundance: -; d_gene: TRBD1; v_gene: TRBV19; CDR3nt: TGTGCCAGTAGTAGTGGACAGGGGCAAGCGTCGAACACTGAAGCTTTCTTT; CDR3aa: CASSSGQGQASNTEAFF